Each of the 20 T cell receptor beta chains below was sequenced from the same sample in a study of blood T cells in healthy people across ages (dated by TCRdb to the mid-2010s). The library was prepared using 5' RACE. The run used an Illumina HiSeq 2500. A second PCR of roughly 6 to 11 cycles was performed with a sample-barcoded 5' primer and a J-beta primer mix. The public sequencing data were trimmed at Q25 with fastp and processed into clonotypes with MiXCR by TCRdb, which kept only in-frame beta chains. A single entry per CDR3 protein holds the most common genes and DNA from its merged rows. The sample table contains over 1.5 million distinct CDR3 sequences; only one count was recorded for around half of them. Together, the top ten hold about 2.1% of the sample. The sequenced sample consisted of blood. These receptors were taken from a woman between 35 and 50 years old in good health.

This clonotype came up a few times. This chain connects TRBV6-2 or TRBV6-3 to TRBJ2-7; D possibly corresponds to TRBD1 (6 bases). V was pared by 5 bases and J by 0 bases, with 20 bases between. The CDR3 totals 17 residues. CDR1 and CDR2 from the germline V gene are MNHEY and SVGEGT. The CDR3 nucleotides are TGTGCCAGCAGTCCCATCGCGAGGGGGTTATTCTCCTACGAGCAGTACTTC. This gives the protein CASSPIARGLFSYEQYF.

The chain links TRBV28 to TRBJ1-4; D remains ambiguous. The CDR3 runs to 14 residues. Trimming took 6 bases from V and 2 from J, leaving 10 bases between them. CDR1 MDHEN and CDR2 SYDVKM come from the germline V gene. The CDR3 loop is CASSLTRTNEKLFF. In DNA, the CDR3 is TGTGCCAGCAGCTTGACTAGGACTAATGAAAAACTGTTTTTT.

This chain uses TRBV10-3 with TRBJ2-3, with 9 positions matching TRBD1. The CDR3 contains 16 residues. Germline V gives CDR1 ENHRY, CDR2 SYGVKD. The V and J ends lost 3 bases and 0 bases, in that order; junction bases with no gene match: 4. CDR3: CAISDTGGYSTDTQYF. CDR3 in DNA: TGTGCCATCAGTGATACAGGGGGCTACAGCACAGATACGCAGTATTTT.

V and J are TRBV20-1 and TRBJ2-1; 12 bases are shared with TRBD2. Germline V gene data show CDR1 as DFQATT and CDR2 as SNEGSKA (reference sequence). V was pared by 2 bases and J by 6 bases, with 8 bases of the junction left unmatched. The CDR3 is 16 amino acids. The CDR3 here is CSARRLAGGPSNEQFF. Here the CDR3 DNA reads TGCAGTGCTAGAAGGCTAGCGGGGGGGCCGAGCAATGAGCAGTTCTTC.

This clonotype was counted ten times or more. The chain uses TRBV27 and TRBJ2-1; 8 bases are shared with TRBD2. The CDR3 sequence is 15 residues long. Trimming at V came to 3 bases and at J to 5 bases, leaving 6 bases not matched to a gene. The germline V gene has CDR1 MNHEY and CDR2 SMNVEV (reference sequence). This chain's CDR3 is CASSLVAGGHNEQFF. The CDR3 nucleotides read TGTGCCAGCAGTTTGGTGGCGGGGGGACACAATGAGCAGTTCTTC.

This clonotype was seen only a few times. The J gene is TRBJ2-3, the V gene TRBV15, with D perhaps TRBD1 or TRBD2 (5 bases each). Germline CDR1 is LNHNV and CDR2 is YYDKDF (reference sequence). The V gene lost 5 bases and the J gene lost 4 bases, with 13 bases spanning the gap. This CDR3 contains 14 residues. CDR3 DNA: TGTGCCACCAGCCCCAATGGGGACGCAGATACGCAGTATTTT. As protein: CATSPNGDADTQYF.

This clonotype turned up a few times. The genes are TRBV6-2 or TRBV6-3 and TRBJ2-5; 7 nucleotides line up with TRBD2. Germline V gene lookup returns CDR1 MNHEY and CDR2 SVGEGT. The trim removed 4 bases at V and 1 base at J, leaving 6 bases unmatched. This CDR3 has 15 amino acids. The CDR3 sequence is CASSLHSGFQETQYF. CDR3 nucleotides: TGTGCCAGCAGTTTACATAGCGGGTTCCAAGAGACCCAGTACTTC.

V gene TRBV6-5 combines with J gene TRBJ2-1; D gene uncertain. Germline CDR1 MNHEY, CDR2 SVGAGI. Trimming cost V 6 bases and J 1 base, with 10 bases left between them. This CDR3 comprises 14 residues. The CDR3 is CASRGSESYNEQFF. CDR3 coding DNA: TGTGCCAGCAGAGGTTCGGAATCCTACAATGAGCAGTTCTTC.

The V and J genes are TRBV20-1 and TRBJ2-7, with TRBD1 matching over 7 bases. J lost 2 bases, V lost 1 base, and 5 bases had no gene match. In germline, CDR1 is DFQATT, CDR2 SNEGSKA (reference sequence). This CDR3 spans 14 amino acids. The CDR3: CSARATGTPYEQYF. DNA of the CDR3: TGCAGTGCTAGAGCGACAGGGACGCCCTACGAGCAGTACTTC.

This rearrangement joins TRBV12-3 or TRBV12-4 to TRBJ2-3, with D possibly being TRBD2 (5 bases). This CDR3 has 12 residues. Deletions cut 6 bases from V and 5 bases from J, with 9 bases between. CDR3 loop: CASRMRVDTQYF. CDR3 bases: TGTGCCAGCAGGATGAGGGTAGATACGCAGTATTTT.

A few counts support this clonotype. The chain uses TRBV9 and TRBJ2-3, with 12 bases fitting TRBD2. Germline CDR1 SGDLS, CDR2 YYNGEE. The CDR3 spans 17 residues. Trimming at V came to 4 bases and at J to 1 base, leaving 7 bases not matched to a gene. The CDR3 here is CASSILAGGLGTDTQYF. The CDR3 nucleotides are TGTGCCAGCAGCATTCTAGCGGGGGGGCTTGGCACAGATACGCAGTATTTT.

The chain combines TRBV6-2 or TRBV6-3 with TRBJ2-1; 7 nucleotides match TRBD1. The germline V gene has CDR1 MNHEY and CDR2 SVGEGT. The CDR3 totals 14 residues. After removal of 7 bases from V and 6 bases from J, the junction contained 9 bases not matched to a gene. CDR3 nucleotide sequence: TGTGCCAGCAAACCAGGGTGGGACAGCAATGAGCAGTTCTTC. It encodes CASKPGWDSNEQFF.

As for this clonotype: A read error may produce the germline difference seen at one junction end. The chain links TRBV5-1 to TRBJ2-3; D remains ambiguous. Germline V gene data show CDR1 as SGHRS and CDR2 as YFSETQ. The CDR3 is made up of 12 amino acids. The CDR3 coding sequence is TGCGCCAGCAGCTTGGCCACAGATATGCAGTATTTT. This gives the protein CASSLATDMQYF. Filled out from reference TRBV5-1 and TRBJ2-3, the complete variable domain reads KAGVTQTPRYLIKTRGQQVTLSCSPISGHRSVSWYQQTPGQGLQFLFEYFSETQRNKGNFPGRFSGRQFSNSRSEMNVSTLELGDSALYLCASSLATDMQYFGPGTRLTVL.

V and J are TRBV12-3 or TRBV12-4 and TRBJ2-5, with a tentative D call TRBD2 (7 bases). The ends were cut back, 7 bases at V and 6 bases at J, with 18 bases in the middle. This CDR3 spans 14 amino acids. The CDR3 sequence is CASTLGGGAKTQYF. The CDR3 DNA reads TGTGCCAGCACTCTAGGAGGGGGGGCGAAGACCCAGTACTTC.

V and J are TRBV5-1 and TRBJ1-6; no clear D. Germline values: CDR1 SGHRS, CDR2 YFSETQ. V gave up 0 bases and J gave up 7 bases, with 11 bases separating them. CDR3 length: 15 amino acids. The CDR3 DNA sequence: TGCGCCAGCAGCTTGGAACCAGAAGTAAATTCACCCCTCCACTTT. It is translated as CASSLEPEVNSPLHF.

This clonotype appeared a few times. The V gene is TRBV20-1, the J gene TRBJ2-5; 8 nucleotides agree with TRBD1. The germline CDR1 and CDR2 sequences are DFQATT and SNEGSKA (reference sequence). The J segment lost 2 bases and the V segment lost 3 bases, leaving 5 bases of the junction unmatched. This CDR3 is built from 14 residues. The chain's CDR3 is CSARLQGDQETQYF. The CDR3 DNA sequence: TGCAGTGCTAGGTTACAGGGGGATCAAGAGACCCAGTACTTC.

Here the CDR3 DNA reads TGCAGCGTGGGGGGCTATCGGGGGAGGTACGAGCAGTACTTC. As protein: CSVGGYRGRYEQYF. The chain carries TRBV29-1 and TRBJ2-7; D is tentatively TRBD1 or TRBD2 (6 bases each). Germline-derived CDR1 and CDR2 are SQVTM and ANQGSEA. The CDR3 is made up of 14 amino acids. The germline V and J ends were trimmed by 6 bases and 4 bases, with 19 bases remaining between them.

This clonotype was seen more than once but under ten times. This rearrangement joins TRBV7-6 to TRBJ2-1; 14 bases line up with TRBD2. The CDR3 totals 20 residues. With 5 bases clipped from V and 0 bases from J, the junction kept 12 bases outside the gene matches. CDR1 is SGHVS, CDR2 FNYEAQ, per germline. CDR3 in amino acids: CASSRRTSGGPLGSYNEQFF. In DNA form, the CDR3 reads TGTGCCAGCAGCCGGCGGACTAGCGGGGGGCCACTAGGCTCCTACAATGAGCAGTTCTTC.

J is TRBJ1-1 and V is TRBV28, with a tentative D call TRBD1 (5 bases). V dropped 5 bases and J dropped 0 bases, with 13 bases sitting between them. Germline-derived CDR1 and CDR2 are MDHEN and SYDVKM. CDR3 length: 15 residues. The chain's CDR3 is CASSAPQGMNTEAFF. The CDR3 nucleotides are TGTGCCAGCAGTGCCCCCCAGGGAATGAACACTGAAGCTTTCTTT.

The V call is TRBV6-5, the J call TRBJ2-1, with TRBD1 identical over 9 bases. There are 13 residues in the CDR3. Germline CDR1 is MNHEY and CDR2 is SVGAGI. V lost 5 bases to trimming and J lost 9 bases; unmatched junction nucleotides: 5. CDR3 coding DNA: TGTGCCAGCAGTGCCAGACAGGGGGGTGAGCAGTTCTTC. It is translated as CASSARQGGEQFF.